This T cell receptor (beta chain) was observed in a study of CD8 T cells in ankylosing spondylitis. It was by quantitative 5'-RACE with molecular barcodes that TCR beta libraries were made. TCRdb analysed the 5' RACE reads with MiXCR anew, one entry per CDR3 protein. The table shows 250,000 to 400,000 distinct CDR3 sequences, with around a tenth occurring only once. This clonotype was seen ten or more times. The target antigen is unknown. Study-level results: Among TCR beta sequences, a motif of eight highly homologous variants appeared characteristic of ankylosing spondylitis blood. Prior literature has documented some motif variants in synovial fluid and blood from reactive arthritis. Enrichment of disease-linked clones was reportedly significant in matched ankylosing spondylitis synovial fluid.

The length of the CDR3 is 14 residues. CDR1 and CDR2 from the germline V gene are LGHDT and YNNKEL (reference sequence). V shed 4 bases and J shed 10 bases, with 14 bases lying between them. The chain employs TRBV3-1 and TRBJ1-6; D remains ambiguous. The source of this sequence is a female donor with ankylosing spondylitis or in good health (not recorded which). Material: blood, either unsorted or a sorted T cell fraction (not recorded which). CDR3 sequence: CASSPTGRGSPLHF. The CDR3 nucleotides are TGTGCCAGCAGCCCGACCGGACGGGGATCACCCCTCCACTTT.